This T cell receptor beta chain was recovered during a study of Graves' ophthalmopathy and Graves' hyperthyroidism. RNA transcripts served as template for amplifying TCR beta CDR3 sequences. HTBI primers were employed in first-round RT-PCR, then a second-round multiplex PCR followed. MiXCR, run by TCRdb on the multiplex PCR reads, gives a single entry per CDR3 protein. The sample lists 560,000 or so distinct CDR3 sequences; approximately 37% were seen once. The CDR3 has 13 residues. Sequencing input: peripheral blood or thyroid tissue (not recorded which). The receptor's source is an adult man with Graves' hyperthyroidism. The chain has TRBV12-3 or TRBV12-4 and TRBJ2-5; TRBD2 is a possible D gene (6 bases). DNA of the CDR3: TGTGCTAGTGGTTTGGGACTTGATGAGACCCAGTACTTC. It translates to CASGLGLDETQYF.